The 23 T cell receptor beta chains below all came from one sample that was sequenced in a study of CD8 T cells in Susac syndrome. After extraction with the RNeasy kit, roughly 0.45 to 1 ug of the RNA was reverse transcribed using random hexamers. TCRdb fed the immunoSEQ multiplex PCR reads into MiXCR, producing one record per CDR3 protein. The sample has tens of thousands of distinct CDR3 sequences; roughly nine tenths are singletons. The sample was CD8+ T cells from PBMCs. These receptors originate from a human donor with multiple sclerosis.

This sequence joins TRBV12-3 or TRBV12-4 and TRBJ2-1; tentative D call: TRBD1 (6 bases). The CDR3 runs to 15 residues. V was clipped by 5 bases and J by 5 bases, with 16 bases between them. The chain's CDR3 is CASSEQGEVNNEQFF. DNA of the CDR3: TGTGCCAGCAGTGAACAGGGAGAGGTAAACAATGAGCAGTTCTTC.

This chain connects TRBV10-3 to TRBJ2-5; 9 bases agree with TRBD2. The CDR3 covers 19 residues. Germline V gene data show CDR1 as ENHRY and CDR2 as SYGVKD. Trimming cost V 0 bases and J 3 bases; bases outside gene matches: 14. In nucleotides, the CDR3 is TGTGCCATCAGTGAGTCAGGGGGTCTAGCGGGGCAAAAAGAAGAGACCCAGTACTTC. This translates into CAISESGGLAGQKEETQYF.

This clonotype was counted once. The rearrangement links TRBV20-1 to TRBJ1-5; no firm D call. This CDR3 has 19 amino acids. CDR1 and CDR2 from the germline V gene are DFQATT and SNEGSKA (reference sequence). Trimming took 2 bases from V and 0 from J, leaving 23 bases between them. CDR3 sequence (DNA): TGCAGTGCTAGACGGGGAGCAGAGGAAAGAATTGATAGCAATCAGCCCCAGCATTTT. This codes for CSARRGAEERIDSNQPQHF.

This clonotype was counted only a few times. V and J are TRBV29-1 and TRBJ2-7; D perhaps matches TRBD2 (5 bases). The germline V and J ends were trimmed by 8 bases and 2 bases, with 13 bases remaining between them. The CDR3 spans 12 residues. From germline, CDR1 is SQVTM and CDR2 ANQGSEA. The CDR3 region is CSIRTVTYEQYF. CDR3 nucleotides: TGCAGCATACGGACTGTTACCTACGAGCAGTACTTC.

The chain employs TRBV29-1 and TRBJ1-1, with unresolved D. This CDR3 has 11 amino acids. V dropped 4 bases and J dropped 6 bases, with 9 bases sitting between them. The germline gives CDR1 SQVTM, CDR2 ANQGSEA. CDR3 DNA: TGCAGCGTTGCGGAGGGTCCTGAAGCTTTCTTT. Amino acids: CSVAEGPEAFF. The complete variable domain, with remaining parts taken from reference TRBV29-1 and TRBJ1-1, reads SAVISQKPSRDICQRGTSLTIQCQVDSQVTMMFWYRQQPGQSLTLIATANQGSEATYESGFVIDKFPISRPNLTFSTLTVSNMSPEDSSIYLCSVAEGPEAFFGQGTRLTVV.

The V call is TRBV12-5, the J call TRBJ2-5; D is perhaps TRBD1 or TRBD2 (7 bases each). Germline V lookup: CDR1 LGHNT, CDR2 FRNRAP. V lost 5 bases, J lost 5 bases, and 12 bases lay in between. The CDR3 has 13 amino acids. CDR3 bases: TGTGCTAGTGGTCCCCAGGGGGGGGAGACCCAGTACTTC. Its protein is CASGPQGGETQYF.

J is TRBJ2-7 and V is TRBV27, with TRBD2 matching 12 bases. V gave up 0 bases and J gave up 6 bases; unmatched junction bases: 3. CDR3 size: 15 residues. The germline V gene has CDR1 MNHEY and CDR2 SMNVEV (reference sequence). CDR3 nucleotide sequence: TGTGCCAGCAGTTTATCGACTAGCGGGAGAAGCGAGCAGTACTTC. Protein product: CASSLSTSGRSEQYF.

CDR3 coding DNA: TGTGCCAGCAGTGACCTGAACACCGGGGAGCTGTTTTTT. Residues: CASSDLNTGELFF. The chain carries TRBV6-4 and TRBJ2-2; D is ambiguous. CDR1 and CDR2 from the germline V gene are MRHNA and SNTAGT. The CDR3 is 13 amino acids. With 2 bases removed from V and 1 base from J, the gap between germline ends came to 2 bases.

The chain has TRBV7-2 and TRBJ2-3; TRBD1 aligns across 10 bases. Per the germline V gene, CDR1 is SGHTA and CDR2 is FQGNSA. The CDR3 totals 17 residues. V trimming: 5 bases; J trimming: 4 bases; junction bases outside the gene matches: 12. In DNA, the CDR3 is TGTGCCAGCAGCCCCCCCGTGGAGACAGGGGGCGCAGATACGCAGTATTTT. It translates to CASSPPVETGGADTQYF. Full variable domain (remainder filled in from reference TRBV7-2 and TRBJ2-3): GAGVSQSPSNKVTEKGKDVELRCDPISGHTALYWYRQSLGQGLEFLIYFQGNSAPDKSGLPSDRFSAERTGGSVSTLTIQRTQQEDSAVYLCASSPPVETGGADTQYFGPGTRLTVL.

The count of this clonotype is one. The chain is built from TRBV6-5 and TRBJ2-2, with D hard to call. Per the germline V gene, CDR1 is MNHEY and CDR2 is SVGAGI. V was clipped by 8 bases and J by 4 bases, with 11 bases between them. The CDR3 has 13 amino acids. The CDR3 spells CASGYKITGELFF. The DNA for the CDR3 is TGTGCCAGCGGCTACAAAATCACCGGGGAGCTGTTTTTT.

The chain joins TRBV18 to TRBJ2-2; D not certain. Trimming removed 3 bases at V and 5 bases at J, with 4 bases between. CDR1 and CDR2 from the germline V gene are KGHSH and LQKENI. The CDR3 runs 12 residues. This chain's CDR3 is CASSPRTGELFF. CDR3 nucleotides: TGTGCCAGCTCACCCAGGACCGGGGAGCTGTTTTTT.

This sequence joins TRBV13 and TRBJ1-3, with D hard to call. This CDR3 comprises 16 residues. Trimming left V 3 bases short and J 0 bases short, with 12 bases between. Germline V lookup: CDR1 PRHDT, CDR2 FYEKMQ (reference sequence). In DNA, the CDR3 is TGTGCCAGCAGCTTTGGCCACCACGGCTCTGGAAACACCATATATTTT. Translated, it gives CASSFGHHGSGNTIYF. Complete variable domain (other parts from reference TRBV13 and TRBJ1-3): AAGVIQSPRHLIKEKRETATLKCYPIPRHDTVYWYQQGPGQDPQFLISFYEKMQSDKGSIPDRFSAQQFSDYHSELNMSSLELGDSALYFCASSFGHHGSGNTIYFGEGSWLTVV.

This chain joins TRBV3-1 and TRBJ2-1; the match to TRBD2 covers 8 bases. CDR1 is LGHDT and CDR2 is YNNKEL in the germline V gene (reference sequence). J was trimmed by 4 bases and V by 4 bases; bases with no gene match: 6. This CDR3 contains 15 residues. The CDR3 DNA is TGTGCCAGCAGCCCGCCAGCGGGGGTTTACAATGAGCAGTTCTTC. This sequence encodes CASSPPAGVYNEQFF.

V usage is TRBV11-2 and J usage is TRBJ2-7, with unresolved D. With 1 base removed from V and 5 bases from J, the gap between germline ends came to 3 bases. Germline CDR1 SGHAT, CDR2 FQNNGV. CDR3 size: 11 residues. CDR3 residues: CASSLVHEQYF. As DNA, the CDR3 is TGTGCCAGCAGCTTAGTCCACGAGCAGTACTTC.

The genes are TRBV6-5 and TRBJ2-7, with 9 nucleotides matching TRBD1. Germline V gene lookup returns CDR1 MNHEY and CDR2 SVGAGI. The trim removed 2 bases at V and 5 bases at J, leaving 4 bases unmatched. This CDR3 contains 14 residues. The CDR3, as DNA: TGTGCCAGCAGTTACGGGACAGGGACCAACGAGCAGTACTTC. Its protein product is CASSYGTGTNEQYF.

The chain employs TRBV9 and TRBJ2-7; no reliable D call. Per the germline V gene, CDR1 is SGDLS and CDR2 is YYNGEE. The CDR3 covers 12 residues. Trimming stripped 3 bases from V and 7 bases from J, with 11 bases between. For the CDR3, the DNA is TGTGCCAGCAGCGAGGGCCTCGGGGAGCAGTACTTC. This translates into CASSEGLGEQYF.

CDR3 sequence: CASSPRAENTEAFF. The CDR3 nucleotides read TGTGCCAGCAGCCCCCGGGCCGAGAACACTGAAGCTTTCTTT. The chain combines TRBV6-5 with TRBJ1-1; D unclear. Germline lookup yields CDR1 MNHEY and CDR2 SVGAGI. This CDR3 is 14 amino acids long. V shed 6 bases and J shed 1 base, with 12 bases lying between them.

The CDR3 reads CAISESTRTSGGNYEQYF. The CDR3 DNA sequence: TGTGCCATCAGTGAGTCGACGCGGACTAGCGGGGGTAACTACGAGCAGTACTTC. The rearrangement uses TRBV10-3 and TRBJ2-7, with 13 bases lining up with TRBD2. The germline gives CDR1 ENHRY, CDR2 SYGVKD. The CDR3 consists of 18 residues. V lost 0 bases and J lost 3; bases outside the gene matches: 8.

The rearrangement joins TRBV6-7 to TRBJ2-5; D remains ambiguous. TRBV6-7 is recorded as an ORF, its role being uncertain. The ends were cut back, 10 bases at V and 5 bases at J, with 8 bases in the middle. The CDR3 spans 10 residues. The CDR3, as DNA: TGTGCCATCGGAAGGGAGACCCAGTACTTC. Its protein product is CAIGRETQYF.

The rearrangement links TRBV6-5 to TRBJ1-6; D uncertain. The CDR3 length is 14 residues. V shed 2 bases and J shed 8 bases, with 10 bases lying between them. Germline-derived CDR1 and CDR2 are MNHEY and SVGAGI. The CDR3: CASSYGLPHSPLHF. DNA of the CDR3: TGTGCCAGCAGTTACGGGCTACCGCATTCACCCCTCCACTTT.

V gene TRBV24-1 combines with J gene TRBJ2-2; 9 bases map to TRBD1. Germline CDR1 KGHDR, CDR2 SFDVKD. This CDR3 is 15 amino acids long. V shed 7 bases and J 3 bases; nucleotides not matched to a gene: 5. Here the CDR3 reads CATRPGQGHTGELFF. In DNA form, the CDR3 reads TGTGCCACCAGGCCGGGACAGGGACACACCGGGGAGCTGTTTTTT.

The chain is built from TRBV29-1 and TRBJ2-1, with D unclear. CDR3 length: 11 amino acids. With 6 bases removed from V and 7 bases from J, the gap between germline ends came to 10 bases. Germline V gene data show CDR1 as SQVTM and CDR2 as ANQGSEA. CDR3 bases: TGCAGCGTCACGACTGGAAATGAGCAGTTCTTC. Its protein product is CSVTTGNEQFF.

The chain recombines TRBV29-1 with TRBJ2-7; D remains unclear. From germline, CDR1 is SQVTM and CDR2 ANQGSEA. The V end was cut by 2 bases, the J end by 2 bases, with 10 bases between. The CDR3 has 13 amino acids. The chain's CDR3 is CSVENTTPYEQYF. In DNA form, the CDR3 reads TGCAGCGTTGAAAACACGACGCCCTACGAGCAGTACTTC.